This T cell receptor beta chain stems from a study of CD8 T cells in Susac syndrome. The RNA, about 0.5 to 1 ug, was put through reverse transcription using random hexamers. One entry per CDR3 protein results from TCRdb running MiXCR on the immunoSEQ multiplex PCR reads. The sample has 150,000 or so distinct CDR3 sequences, roughly 95% seen once. The CDR3 spans 14 residues. V was trimmed by 4 bases and J by 10 bases, leaving 19 bases between them. V usage is TRBV12-3 or TRBV12-4 and J usage is TRBJ1-1; tentative D call: TRBD1 (5 bases). The clonotype comes from a human donor with multiple sclerosis. Sequencing input: CD4+ T cells from PBMCs. CDR3 in DNA: TGTGCCAGCAGTTCCCAGGGTACGGCCTTTGGAGCTTTCTTT. Amino acids: CASSSQGTAFGAFF.